What follows describes a single T cell receptor (beta chain). This clonotype has a count of ten or more. Which antigen it targets is not known. Base qualities are not provided; no much larger clone lies one nucleotide away. The sample's time point label is to be understood as: sample taken at primary tumor resection. The donors were approximately 70 patients from the lung TRACERx cohort who had early-stage, untreated non-small cell lung cancer. For TCR sequencing, whole RNA was extracted from tumor and nontumor lung tissue, or from cryopreserved PBMC samples, and no cell sorting was done. A patient was chosen for TCR sequencing only when enough RNA was available from at least two tumor regions. The data originate from a study of spatial heterogeneity in lung cancer (dated by TCRdb to about 2019). For the wider study: Beta-chain transcripts were consistently detected in greater numbers than alpha-chain transcripts, which likely reflects a higher abundance of beta-chain transcripts. In the raw uncorrected reads, each unique combination of TCR and UMI appeared on average more than ten times. In non-small cell lung cancer, the study quantitatively compared TCR alpha and beta repertoires across several tumor regions, matched nontumor lung, and blood. Nonsynonymous mutation counts, determined by whole-exome sequencing of tumor tissue, were related to features of the TCR repertoire. At surgery, both alpha and beta chains were TCR-sequenced in about 200 tumor regions, about 64 matched nontumor lung samples and a few dozen PBMC samples. Study-wide conclusions, independent of this receptor: Confirming at a functional level the hypothesis that regional TCRs recognize regional mutations was considered to require additional single-cell paired TCR alpha and beta sequencing. Ubiquitous expanded tumor TCRs were found in blood more often at tumor resection than at routine follow-up.

The library was produced with 5' RACE. Sequencing was carried out with a NextSeq 500. To allow correction of PCR and sequencing errors, the TCR library protocol tagged every TCR cDNA molecule with a unique molecular identifier. Regarding the original processing steps: TCR identification, UMI-based error correction and CDR3 extraction were performed with Decombinator tools. TCRs above a frequency of 2 per 1,000, corresponding to the top 1% of the tumor frequency distribution, were defined as expanded. Rényi diversity was computed with the R vegan package after subsampling each repertoire 100 times to 5,000 TCRs. CDR3 similarity networks were built from amino acid triplet string-kernel similarity, with CDR3s being connected when pairwise similarity was above 0.82. TCRdb redid the processing of the public reads, applying fastp at Q25 and MiXCR, and retained in-frame beta chains. Each record represents a unique CDR3 protein, reported with the most common genes and DNA among its rows. TCRdb, not the original authors, processed these V and J calls. A total of over 50,000 distinct CDR3 sequences appear in this sample, under 7.5% of them only once. The ten largest clonotypes hold 14% to 15% of the sample.

At the junction V is shortened by 6 bases and J by 9 bases; bases outside the gene matches: 7. CDR1 and CDR2 (MDHEN, SYDVKM) derive from the germline V gene. The CDR3 has 13 amino acids, counting the end cysteine and phenylalanine. Only CDR3 DNA remains: 39 bases, in frame from the first base. The input for sequencing was PBMCs, taken at surgery. The source is a female donor with early-stage non-small cell lung cancer. The rearrangement joined TRBV28 to TRBJ1-2, with 10 central nucleotides matching TRBD1. The nucleotides read TGTGCCAGCAGCCCCGGGACAGGGGAGAGCTACACCTTC. The encoded protein is CASSPGTGESYTF.